This entry concerns a single T cell receptor beta chain. CDR3 length equals 13 residues. Between the trimmed V and J ends, which lost 2 bases and 8 bases, there was a span of 10 bases. CDR1 MDHEN and CDR2 SYDVKM come from the germline V gene. Isolated per sample were at least 6 million PBMCs. The sample is drawn from a study of blood T cells in healthy people across ages. Primed by a sample-barcoded 5' primer and a J-beta primer mix, a second PCR proceeded for roughly 6 to 12 cycles. TCRdb processed the 5' RACE reads anew with MiXCR; each CDR3 protein has one entry. This table holds roughly 700,000 distinct CDR3 sequences, approximately 50% found once.

This clonotype was sampled from a woman aged 60-70 years in good health. The V and J genes are TRBV28 and TRBJ2-1; D might be TRBD2 (5 bases). The source material was blood. CDR3 residues: CASSLPPGDEQFF. The CDR3 DNA reads TGTGCCAGCAGTTTACCCCCCGGGGATGAGCAGTTCTTC. Looking up the rest from reference TRBV28 and TRBJ2-1 gives the full variable domain: DVKVTQSSRYLVKRTGEKVFLECVQDMDHENMFWYRQDPGLGLRLIYFSYDVKMKEKGDIPEGYSVSREKKERFSLILESASTNQTSMYLCASSLPPGDEQFFGPGTRLTVL.